This T cell receptor (beta chain) is from a study of beta chain features in type 1 diabetes. In regard to this clone: The antigen remains undetermined.

Trimming cost V 0 bases and J 0 bases; bases outside gene matches: 0. CDR3 length: 15 amino acids. Germline values: CDR1 SGHRS, CDR2 YFSETQ. Study-level results: A moderate, significant TCRB CDR3 shortening appeared in type 1 diabetes across four CD4+ subsets.

The investigators reverse transcribed all of the isolated RNA, so they sequenced expressed TCRB transcripts. Sequencing used immunoSEQ multiplex PCR; TCRdb keeps in-frame clones, though not all of them. The data contain approximately 46,000 clones, 35% to 55% of them singletons. The receptor comes from a young man with type 1 diabetes. The specimen was stem cell memory CD4+ T cells from blood. J is TRBJ2-1 and V is TRBV5-1, with 7 bases matching TRBD2. This CDR3 is CASSLASGSYNEQFF. CDR3 bases: TGCGCCAGCAGCTTGGCTAGCGGCTCCTACAATGAGCAGTTCTTC.